The T cell receptor (beta chain) under discussion was sequenced for a study of cytomegalovirus exposure and HLA in healthy donors. Study outcomes and limitations: The Asian-associated ancestry cluster reportedly had fewer N-insertions than the roughly 720-donor mean in a later analysis. Previously analyzed data showed that most TCR beta V segments were productive at a frequency of about 90% or about 30%. Sequencing depth roughly uniform across donors was assumed in presence/absence analyses.

Germline assignment: CDR1 MNHNS and CDR2 SASEGT. The CDR3 has 15 residues. V lost 5 bases, J lost 0 bases, and 11 bases lay in between. Notes on this clone: As yet, its antigen is unknown.

Nominally healthy donors were sampled, though unrecorded immune exposures were likely. The PCR made use of 60 Vbeta and 13 Jbeta primers. The table came from immunoSEQ multiplex PCR; TCRdb's copy has only in-frame clones and leaves some out. The repertoire holds some 220,000 clones, with roughly 81% as singletons. The sample was PBMCs. The J gene is TRBJ2-4, the V gene TRBV6-1; tentative D call: TRBD2 (6 bases). The sequence was obtained from a girl aged 2-15 years in good health and CMV-seronegative. In nucleotides, the CDR3 is TGTGCCAGCAGTCCCGGGACTCTAGCCAAAAACATTCAGTACTTC. Amino acids: CASSPGTLAKNIQYF.